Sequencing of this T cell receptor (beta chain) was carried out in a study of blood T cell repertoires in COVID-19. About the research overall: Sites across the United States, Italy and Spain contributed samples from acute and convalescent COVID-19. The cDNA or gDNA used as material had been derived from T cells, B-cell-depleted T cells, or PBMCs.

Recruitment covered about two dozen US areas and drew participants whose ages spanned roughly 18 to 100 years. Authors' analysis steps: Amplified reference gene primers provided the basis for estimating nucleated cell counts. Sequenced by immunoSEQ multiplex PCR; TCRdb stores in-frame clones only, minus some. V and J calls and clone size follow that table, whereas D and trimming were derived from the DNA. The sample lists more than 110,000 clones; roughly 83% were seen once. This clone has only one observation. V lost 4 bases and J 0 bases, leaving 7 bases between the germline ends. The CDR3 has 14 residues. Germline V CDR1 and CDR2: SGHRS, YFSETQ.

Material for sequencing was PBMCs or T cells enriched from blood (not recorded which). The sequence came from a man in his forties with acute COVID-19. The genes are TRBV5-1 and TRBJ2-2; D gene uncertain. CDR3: CASSDKSNTGELFF. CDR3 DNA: TGCGCCAGCAGCGACAAATCGAACACCGGGGAGCTGTTTTTT.